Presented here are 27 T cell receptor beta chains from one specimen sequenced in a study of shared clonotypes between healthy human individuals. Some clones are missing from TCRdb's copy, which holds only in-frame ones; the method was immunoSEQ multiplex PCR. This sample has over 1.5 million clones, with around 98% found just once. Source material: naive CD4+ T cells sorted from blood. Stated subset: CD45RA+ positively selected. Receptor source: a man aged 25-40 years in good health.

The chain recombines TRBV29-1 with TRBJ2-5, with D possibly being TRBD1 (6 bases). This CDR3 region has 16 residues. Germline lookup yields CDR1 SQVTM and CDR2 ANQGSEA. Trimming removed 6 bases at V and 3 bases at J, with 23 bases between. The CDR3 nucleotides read TGCAGCGTGGAGACCGGGACAAGGGTTTGGGAAGAGACCCAGTACTTC. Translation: CSVETGTRVWEETQYF.

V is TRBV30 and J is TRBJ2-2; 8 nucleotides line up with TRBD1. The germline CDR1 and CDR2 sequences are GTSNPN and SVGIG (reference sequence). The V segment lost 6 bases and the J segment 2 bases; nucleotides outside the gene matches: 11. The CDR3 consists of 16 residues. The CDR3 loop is CACLPGTGLNTGELFF. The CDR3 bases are TGTGCCTGTTTGCCCGGGACAGGCCTCAACACCGGGGAGCTGTTTTTT. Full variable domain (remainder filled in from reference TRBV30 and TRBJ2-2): SQTIHQWPATLVQPVGSPLSLECTVEGTSNPNLYWYRQAAGRGLQLLFYSVGIGQISSEVPQNLSASRPQDRQFILSSKKLLLSDSGFYLCACLPGTGLNTGELFFGEGSRLTVL.

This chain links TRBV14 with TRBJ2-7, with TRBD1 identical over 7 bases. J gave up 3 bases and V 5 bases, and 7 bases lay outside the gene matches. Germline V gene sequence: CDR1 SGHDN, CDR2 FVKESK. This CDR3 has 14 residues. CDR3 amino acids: CASSATGFIYEQYF. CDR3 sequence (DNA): TGTGCCAGCAGCGCGACAGGGTTTATCTACGAGCAGTACTTC. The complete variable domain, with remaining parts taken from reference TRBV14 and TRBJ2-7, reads EAGVTQFPSHSVIEKGQTVTLRCDPISGHDNLYWYRRVMGKEIKFLLHFVKESKQDESGMPNNRFLAERTGGTYSTLKVQPAELEDSGVYFCASSATGFIYEQYFGPGTRLTVT.

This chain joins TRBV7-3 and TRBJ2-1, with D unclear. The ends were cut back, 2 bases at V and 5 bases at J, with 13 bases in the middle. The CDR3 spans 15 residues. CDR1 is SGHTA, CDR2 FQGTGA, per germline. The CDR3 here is CASSLGVRPNNEQFF. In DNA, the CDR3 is TGTGCCAGCAGCTTAGGGGTCCGACCTAACAATGAGCAGTTCTTC.

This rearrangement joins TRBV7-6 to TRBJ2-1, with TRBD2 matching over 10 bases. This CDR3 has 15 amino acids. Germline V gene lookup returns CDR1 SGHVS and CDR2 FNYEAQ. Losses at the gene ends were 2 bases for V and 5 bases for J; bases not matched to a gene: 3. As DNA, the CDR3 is TGTGCCAGCAGCTTAACTAGCGGGGTGAACAATGAGCAGTTCTTC. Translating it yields CASSLTSGVNNEQFF.

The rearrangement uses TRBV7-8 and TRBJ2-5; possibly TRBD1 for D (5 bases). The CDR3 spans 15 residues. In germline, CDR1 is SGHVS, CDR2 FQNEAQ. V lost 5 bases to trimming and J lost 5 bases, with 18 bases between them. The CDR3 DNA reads TGTGCCAGCAGCCTAAGGGGCAGGTCGGCGGAGACCCAGTACTTC. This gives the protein CASSLRGRSAETQYF.

CDR3 DNA: TGTGCCAGCAGTTTAAGGTACGGCAGGGAAGACTATGGCTACACCTTC. Translating it yields CASSLRYGREDYGYTF. This chain uses TRBV27 with TRBJ1-2, with D perhaps TRBD1 (5 bases). This CDR3 spans 16 amino acids. Germline V gene sequence: CDR1 MNHEY, CDR2 SMNVEV (reference sequence). V was cut by 2 bases and J by 3 bases, with 16 bases left in between.

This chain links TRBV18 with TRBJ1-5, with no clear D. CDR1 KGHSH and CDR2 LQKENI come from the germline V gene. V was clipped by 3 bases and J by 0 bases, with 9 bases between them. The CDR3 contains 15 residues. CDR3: CASSPENFSNQPQHF. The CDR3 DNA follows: TGTGCCAGCTCACCGGAGAACTTTAGCAATCAGCCCCAGCATTTT. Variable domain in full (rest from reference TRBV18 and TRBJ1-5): NAGVMQNPRHLVRRRGQEARLRCSPMKGHSHVYWYRQLPEEGLKFMVYLQKENIIDESGMPKERFSAEFPKEGPSILRIQQVVRGDSAAYFCASSPENFSNQPQHFGDGTRLSIL.

The CDR3 DNA reads as TGTGCCACCAGCCTGGGACAGATTAGCACAGATACGCAGTATTTT. Its protein product is CATSLGQISTDTQYF. V and J are TRBV10-3 and TRBJ2-3; 7 positions match TRBD1. The J segment lost 0 bases and the V segment lost 10 bases, leaving 10 bases of the junction unmatched. Per the germline V gene, CDR1 is ENHRY and CDR2 is SYGVKD. The CDR3 is 15 amino acids.

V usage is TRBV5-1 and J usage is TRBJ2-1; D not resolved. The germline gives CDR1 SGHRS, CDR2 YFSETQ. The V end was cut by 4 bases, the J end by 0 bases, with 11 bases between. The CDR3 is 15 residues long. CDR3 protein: CASSALSFSYNEQFF. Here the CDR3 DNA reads TGCGCCAGCAGCGCCCTCAGCTTCTCCTACAATGAGCAGTTCTTC. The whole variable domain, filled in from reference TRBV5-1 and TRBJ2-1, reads KAGVTQTPRYLIKTRGQQVTLSCSPISGHRSVSWYQQTPGQGLQFLFEYFSETQRNKGNFPGRFSGRQFSNSRSEMNVSTLELGDSALYLCASSALSFSYNEQFFGPGTRLTVL.

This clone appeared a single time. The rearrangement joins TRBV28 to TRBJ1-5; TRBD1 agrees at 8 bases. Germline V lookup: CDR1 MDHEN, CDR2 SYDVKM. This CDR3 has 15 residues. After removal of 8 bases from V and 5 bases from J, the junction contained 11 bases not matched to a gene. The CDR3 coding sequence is TGTGCCAGCTGTCGGGGCAGGGGGCGCGATCAGCCCCAGCATTTT. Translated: CASCRGRGRDQPQHF.

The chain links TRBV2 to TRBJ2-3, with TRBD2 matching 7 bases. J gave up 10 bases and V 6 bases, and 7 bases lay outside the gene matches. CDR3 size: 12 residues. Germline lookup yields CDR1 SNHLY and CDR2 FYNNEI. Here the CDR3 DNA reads TGTGCCAGCAGACTTAGCGGGCCCCCGCAGTATTTT. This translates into CASRLSGPPQYF.

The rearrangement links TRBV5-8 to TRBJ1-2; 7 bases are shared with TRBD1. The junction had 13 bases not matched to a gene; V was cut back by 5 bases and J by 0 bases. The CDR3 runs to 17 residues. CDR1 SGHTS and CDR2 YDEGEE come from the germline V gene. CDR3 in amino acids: CASSDGRGGTSNYGYTF. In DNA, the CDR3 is TGTGCCAGCAGTGACGGCAGGGGGGGTACGTCTAACTATGGCTACACCTTC.

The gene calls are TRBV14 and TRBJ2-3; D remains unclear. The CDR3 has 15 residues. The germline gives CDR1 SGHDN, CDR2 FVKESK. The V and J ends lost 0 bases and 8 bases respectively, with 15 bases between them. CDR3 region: CASSQDRGTLATQYF. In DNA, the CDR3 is TGTGCCAGCAGCCAAGATCGCGGTACATTAGCTACGCAGTATTTT.

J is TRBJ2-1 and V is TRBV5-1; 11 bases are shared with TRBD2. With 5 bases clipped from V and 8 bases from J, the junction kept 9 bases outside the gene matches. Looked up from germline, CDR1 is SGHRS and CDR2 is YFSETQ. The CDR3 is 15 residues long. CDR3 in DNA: TGCGCCAGCAGACTAGCGGGAGCCCCCAGCGATGAGCAGTTCTTC. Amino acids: CASRLAGAPSDEQFF. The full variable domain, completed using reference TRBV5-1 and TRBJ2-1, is KAGVTQTPRYLIKTRGQQVTLSCSPISGHRSVSWYQQTPGQGLQFLFEYFSETQRNKGNFPGRFSGRQFSNSRSEMNVSTLELGDSALYLCASRLAGAPSDEQFFGPGTRLTVL.

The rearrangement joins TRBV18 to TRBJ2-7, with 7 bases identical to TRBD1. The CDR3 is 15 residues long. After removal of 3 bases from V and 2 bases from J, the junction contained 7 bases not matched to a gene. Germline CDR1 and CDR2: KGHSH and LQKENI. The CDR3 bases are TGTGCCAGCTCACCGCAGGACAGGCTGGCCTACGAGCAGTACTTC. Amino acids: CASSPQDRLAYEQYF.

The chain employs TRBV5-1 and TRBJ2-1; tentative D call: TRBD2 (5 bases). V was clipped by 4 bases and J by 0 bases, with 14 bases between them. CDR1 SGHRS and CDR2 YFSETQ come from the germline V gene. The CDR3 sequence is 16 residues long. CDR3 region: CASSLLRESSYNEQFF. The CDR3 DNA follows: TGCGCCAGCAGCCTCTTGAGGGAAAGCTCCTACAATGAGCAGTTCTTC.

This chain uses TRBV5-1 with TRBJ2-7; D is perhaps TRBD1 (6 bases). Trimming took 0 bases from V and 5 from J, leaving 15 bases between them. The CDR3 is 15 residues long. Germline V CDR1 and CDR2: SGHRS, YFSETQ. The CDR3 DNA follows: TGCGCCAGCAGCTTGGACCCCAGGGGCGCCAACGAGCAGTACTTC. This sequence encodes CASSLDPRGANEQYF. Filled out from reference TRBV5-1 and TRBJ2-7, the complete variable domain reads KAGVTQTPRYLIKTRGQQVTLSCSPISGHRSVSWYQQTPGQGLQFLFEYFSETQRNKGNFPGRFSGRQFSNSRSEMNVSTLELGDSALYLCASSLDPRGANEQYFGPGTRLTVT.

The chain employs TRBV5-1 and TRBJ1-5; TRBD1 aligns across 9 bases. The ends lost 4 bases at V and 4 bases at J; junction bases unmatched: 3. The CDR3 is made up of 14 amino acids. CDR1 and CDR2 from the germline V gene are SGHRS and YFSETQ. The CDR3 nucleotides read TGCGCCAGCAGCCATGGGACAGGGAATCAGCCCCAGCATTTT. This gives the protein CASSHGTGNQPQHF.

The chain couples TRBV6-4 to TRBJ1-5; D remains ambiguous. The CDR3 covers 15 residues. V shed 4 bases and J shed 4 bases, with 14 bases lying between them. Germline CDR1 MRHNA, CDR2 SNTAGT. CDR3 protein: CASSAEQGENQPQHF. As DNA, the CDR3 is TGTGCCAGCAGTGCCGAGCAAGGCGAGAATCAGCCCCAGCATTTT.

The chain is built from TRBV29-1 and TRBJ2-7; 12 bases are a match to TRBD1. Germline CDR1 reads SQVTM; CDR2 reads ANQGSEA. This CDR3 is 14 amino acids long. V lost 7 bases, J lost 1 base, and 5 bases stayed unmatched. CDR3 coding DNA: TGCAGCGCCGGGGGACAGGGGGCATCCTACGAGCAGTACTTC. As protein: CSAGGQGASYEQYF.

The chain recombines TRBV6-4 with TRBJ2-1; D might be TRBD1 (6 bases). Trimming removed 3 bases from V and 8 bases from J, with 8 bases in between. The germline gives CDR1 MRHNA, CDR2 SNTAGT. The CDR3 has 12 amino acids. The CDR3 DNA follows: TGTGCCAGCAGTGAACAGGGCGATGAGCAGTTCTTC. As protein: CASSEQGDEQFF.

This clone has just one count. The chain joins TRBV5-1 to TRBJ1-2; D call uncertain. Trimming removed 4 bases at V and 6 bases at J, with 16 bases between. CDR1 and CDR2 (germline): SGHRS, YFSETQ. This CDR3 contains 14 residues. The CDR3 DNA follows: TGCGCCAGCAGCCGCGATCCAGGTGAAGATGGCTACACCTTC. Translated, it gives CASSRDPGEDGYTF.

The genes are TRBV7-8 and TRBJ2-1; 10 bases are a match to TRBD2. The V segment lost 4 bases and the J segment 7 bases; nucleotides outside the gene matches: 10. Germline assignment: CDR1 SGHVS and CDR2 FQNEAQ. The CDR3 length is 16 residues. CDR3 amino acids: CASSYPLAGVRNEQFF. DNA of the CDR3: TGTGCCAGCAGCTACCCCCTAGCGGGAGTTAGAAATGAGCAGTTCTTC.

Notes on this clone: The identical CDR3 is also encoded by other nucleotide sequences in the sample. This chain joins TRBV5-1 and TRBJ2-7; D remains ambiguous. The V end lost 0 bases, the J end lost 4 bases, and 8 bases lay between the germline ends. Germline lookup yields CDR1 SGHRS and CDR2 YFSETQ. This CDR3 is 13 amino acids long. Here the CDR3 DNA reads TGCGCCAGCAGCTTGGGGATTTCATACGAGCAGTACTTC. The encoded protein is CASSLGISYEQYF.

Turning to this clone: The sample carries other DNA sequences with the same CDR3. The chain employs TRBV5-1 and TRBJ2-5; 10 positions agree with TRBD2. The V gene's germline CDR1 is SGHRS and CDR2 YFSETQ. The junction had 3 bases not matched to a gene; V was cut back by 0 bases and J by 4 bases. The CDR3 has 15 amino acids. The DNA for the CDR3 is TGCGCCAGCAGCTTGGGGCTAGCGGGAGTAGAGACCCAGTACTTC. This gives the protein CASSLGLAGVETQYF. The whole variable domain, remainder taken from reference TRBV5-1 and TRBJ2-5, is KAGVTQTPRYLIKTRGQQVTLSCSPISGHRSVSWYQQTPGQGLQFLFEYFSETQRNKGNFPGRFSGRQFSNSRSEMNVSTLELGDSALYLCASSLGLAGVETQYFGPGTRLLVL.

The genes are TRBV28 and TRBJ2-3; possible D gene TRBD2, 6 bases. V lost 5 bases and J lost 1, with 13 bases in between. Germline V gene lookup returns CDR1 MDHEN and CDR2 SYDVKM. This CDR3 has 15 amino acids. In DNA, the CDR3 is TGTGCCAGCAGTGCTGTAGGGGAGGGCACAGATACGCAGTATTTT. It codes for CASSAVGEGTDTQYF.